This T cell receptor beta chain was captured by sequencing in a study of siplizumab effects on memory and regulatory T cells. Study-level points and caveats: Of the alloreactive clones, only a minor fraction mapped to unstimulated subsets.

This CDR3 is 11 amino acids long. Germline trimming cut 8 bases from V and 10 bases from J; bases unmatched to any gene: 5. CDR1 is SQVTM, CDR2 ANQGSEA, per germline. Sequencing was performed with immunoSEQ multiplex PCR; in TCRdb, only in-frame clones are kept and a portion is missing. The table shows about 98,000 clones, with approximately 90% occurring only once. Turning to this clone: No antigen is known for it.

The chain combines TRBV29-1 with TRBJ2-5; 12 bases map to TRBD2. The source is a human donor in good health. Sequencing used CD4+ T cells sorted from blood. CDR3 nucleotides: TGCAGCTTTCGGACTAGCGGGGACCAGTACTTC. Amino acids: CSFRTSGDQYF.